The sequence of this TCR beta chain was determined in a study of identical twins. Whole-study results and caveats: Out-of-frame sharing of TCR alpha in monozygotic twins was underestimated by models. Beta clonotypes that were abundant in cord blood contained fewer insertions, a pattern absent from memory repertoires.

This clonotype was detected ten times or more. Its target is not known. Template switching, a step in the protocol, added a universal primer site, and cDNA carried unique molecular identifiers. TCRdb reprocessed the 5' RACE reads via MiXCR and lists one record per CDR3 protein. The sample lists about 530,000 distinct CDR3 sequences, 20% to 25% occurring once. The CDR3 is made up of 13 amino acids. V dropped 3 bases and J dropped 2 bases, with 9 bases sitting between them. Germline V CDR1 and CDR2: DFQATT, SNEGSKA (reference sequence). Another study also made use of these data, one on yellow fever vaccine responses in identical twins.

This TCR derives from a woman younger than 35 in good health. This chain links TRBV20-1 with TRBJ2-3; D gene unclear. Source material: CD4+ T cells sorted from blood. CDR3 coding DNA: TGCAGTGCTAGGCCTGACAACACAGATACGCAGTATTTT. Amino acids: CSARPDNTDTQYF.